This TCR beta chain stems from a study of CD8 T cells in ankylosing spondylitis. This clonotype was picked up many times. The target antigen is unknown. Findings and limits, study-wide: Ankylosing spondylitis blood appeared to be characterized by a TCR beta motif of 7 to 9 highly homologous variants. Disease-linked clones reportedly showed significant enrichment in matched ankylosing spondylitis synovial fluid. Disease-linked clones were CD8+ and relatively rare in peripheral blood. Prior work had noted some motif variants in reactive arthritis blood and synovial fluid.

TCRdb re-analysed the 5' RACE reads in MiXCR, keeping a single row per CDR3 protein. The sample consists of hundreds of thousands of distinct CDR3 sequences, 8% to 10% of them appearing once. The germline gives CDR1 KGHDR, CDR2 SFDVKD. Trimming took off 3 bases at V and 1 base at J, with 17 bases between the two ends. This CDR3 has 17 residues. The receptor was isolated from a female donor with ankylosing spondylitis or in good health (not recorded which). The chain combines TRBV24-1 with TRBJ1-1; D is perhaps TRBD1 (6 bases). Sequenced sample: blood, either unsorted or a sorted T cell fraction (not recorded which). CDR3 nucleotide sequence: TGTGCCACCAGTGATCTTTTTGAGGACAGAGGGAACACTGAAGCTTTCTTT. Translating it yields CATSDLFEDRGNTEAFF.